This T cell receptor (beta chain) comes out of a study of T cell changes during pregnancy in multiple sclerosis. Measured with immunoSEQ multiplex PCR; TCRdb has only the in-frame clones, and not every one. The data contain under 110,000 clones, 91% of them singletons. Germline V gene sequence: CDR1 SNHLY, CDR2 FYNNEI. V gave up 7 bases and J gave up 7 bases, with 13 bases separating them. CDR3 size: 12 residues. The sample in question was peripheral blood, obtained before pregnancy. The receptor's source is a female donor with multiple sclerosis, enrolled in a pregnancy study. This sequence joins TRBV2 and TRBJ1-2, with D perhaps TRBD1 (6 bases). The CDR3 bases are TGTGCCAGCAACACAGGGAACGGTGGCTACACCTTC. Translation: CASNTGNGGYTF.